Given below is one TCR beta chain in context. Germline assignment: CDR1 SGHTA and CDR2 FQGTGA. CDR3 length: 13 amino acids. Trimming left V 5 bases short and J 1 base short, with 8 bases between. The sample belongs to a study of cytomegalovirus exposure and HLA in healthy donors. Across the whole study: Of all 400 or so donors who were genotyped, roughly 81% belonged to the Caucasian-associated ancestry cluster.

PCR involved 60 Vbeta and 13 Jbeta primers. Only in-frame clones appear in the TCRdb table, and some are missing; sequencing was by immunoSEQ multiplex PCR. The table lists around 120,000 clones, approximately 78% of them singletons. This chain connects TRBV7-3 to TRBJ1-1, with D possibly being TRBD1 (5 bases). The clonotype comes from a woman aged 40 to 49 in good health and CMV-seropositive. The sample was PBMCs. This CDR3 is CASSPQGNTEAFF. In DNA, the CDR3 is TGTGCCAGCAGCCCCCAGGGGAACACTGAAGCTTTCTTT.